The clone carrying this T cell receptor beta chain was picked up many times. There are 13 residues in the CDR3. CDR1 and CDR2 (germline): SNHLY, FYNNEI. The V end lost 6 bases, the J end lost 4 bases, and 12 bases lay between the germline ends. TCRdb re-analysed the 5' RACE reads in MiXCR, keeping a single row per CDR3 protein. The sample has 45,000 to 50,000 distinct CDR3 sequences; around 6% are singletons. This entry belongs to a study of early T cells in non-severe SARS-CoV-2 infection. The TCR originated in an adult who was a healthcare worker with PCR-confirmed SARS-CoV-2 infection or an uninfected control (not recorded which). Specimen: whole blood, collected at baseline. V and J are TRBV2 and TRBJ1-2; possibly TRBD1 for D (6 bases). The CDR3 sequence: CASSKGQGYGYTF. The CDR3 DNA sequence: TGTGCCAGCAGCAAGGGACAAGGCTATGGCTACACCTTC. Filled out from reference TRBV2 and TRBJ1-2, the complete variable domain reads EPEVTQTPSHQVTQMGQEVILRCVPISNHLYFYWYRQILGQKVEFLVSFYNNEISEKSEIFDDQFSVERPDGSNFTLKIRSTKLEDSAMYFCASSKGQGYGYTFGSGTRLTVV.